A selection of T cell receptor beta chains follows, all from one sample in a study of T cell responses to AZD1222 COVID-19 vaccine. The protocol was immunoSEQ multiplex PCR, while the TCRdb copy is restricted to in-frame clones and leaves out a portion. The data show over 130,000 clones, 88% seen once. The sample in question was peripheral blood, obtained on day 0 of AZD1222 vaccination. These receptors were taken from an adult in good health. The CDR3 runs from the conserved cysteine through the conserved F or W. Fields, in order: V gene, D gene, clone size, J gene, CDR3 DNA, CDR3 protein. The D gene is left open where the match is weak. Size is stated for part of the rows, as once, few or many counts, or as a class when the clone is expanded.

TRBV6-5	-	few	TRBJ2-1	TGTGCCAGCAGCCCCCGTATCGGGGATGAGCAGTTCTTC	CASSPRIGDEQFF
TRBV6-1	-	-	TRBJ1-2	TGTGCCAGCAGTGAAGTAACAGGGATCAACTATGGCTACACCTTC	CASSEVTGINYGYTF
TRBV2	-	-	TRBJ1-2	TGTGCCAGCAGTGAAGCAACAGGGAGCACGAACGGCTACACCTTC	CASSEATGSTNGYTF
TRBV5-1	TRBD1	-	TRBJ2-7	TGCGCCAGCAGCTTTTTTCTGGGACAGGGCCTAAGCGAGCAGTACTTC	CASSFFLGQGLSEQYF
TRBV27	TRBD1	-	TRBJ1-5	TGTGCCAGCAGTTCGGACAGGGGTAGCAATCAGCCCCAGCATTTT	CASSSDRGSNQPQHF
TRBV30	TRBD1	once	TRBJ1-5	TGTGCCTGGGGACAGGGGATGTACCAGCCCCAGCATTTT	CAWGQGMYQPQHF
TRBV18	-	-	TRBJ2-3	TGTGCCAGCTCACCACCAAAGGAATCTAGCACAGATACGCAGTATTTT	CASSPPKESSTDTQYF
TRBV5-4	TRBD1	-	TRBJ1-2	TGTGCCAGCAGCCCACAGGACAGGAACTATGGCTACACCTTC	CASSPQDRNYGYTF
TRBV2	TRBD1	-	TRBJ1-1	TGTGCCAGCCTGAAGGGACAGGGGCTTATGAACACTGAAGCTTTCTTT	CASLKGQGLMNTEAFF
TRBV7-9	-	-	TRBJ1-1	TGTGCCAGCAGCTTAATGCAGGGCCATGAAGCTTTCTTT	CASSLMQGHEAFF
TRBV14	-	few	TRBJ1-5	TGTGCCAGCAGCCTCAACGAGGGCCAGCCCCAGCATTTT	CASSLNEGQPQHF
TRBV19	-	-	TRBJ1-3	TGTGCCAGTACCCTAGGGCGGGGTTTGACCCTCTCTGGAAACACCATATATTTT	CASTLGRGLTLSGNTIYF
TRBV28	-	-	TRBJ2-7	TGTGCCAGCAGTTCAGGCGGGGTCTCCTCCTACGAGCAGTACTTC	CASSSGGVSSYEQYF
TRBV30	TRBD1	-	TRBJ1-2	TGTGCCTGGACAGGGGGATGGGCTAACTATGGCTACACCTTC	CAWTGGWANYGYTF
TRBV7-2	-	-	TRBJ1-3	TGTGCCAGCAGCTTACGCTTCGGCGGAGGGCTGGGGGCCACCATATATTTT	CASSLRFGGGLGATIYF
TRBV24-1	TRBD2	-	TRBJ2-2	TGTGCCACCAGCGGACTAGCGGGAGGTGGCACCGGGGAGCTGTTTTTT	CATSGLAGGGTGELFF
TRBV5-4	-	many	TRBJ1-3	TGTGCCAGCAGCTCCAACCCTAGCTCTGGAAACACCATATATTTT	CASSSNPSSGNTIYF
TRBV28	-	-	TRBJ2-5	TGTGCCAGCAGTCCCGTGGGACGAACAGAGACCCAGTACTTC	CASSPVGRTETQYF
TRBV27	TRBD2	once	TRBJ2-2	TGTGCCAGCAGTTTATCGACACATACCGGGACTAGCGGGAGGGACACCGGGGAGCTGTTTTTT	CASSLSTHTGTSGRDTGELFF
TRBV2	TRBD1	-	TRBJ2-1	TGTGCCACCTTTACCGGGACAGGGAAATACAATGAGCAGTTCTTC	CATFTGTGKYNEQFF
TRBV30	TRBD2	-	TRBJ2-1	TGTGCCTGGGCAACGGGACTAGCAGCGTTCTTC	CAWATGLAAFF
TRBV27	TRBD2	-	TRBJ2-7	TGTGCCAGCAGTCGGACTAGTGCCTACGAGCAGTACTTC	CASSRTSAYEQYF